The next 20 T cell receptor beta chains were all read from a single sample in a study of high-grade serous ovarian cancer treatment subgroups. Clones were sequenced by immunoSEQ multiplex PCR, and TCRdb holds only the in-frame ones, with some missing. The repertoire holds 9,600 or so clones, with about 78% as singletons. Tumor samples were taken before definitive surgery or chemotherapy. The sequenced material came from tumor tissue. The receptors here all came from a human donor with high-grade serous ovarian cancer.

V and J are TRBV18 and TRBJ2-6; possibly TRBD1 for D (6 bases). The CDR3 has 15 residues. V shed 4 bases and J shed 3 bases, with 10 bases lying between them. Germline values: CDR1 KGHSH, CDR2 LQKENI. The CDR3 nucleotides read TGTGCCAGCTCACGCCAGGGGAATGGGGCCAACGTCCTGACTTTC. Translation gives CASSRQGNGANVLTF.

The gene calls are TRBV11-2 and TRBJ2-1; TRBD2 matches 13 bases. The CDR3 length is 16 residues. V was clipped by 6 bases and J by 0 bases; unmatched bases: 2. Looked up from germline, CDR1 is SGHAT and CDR2 is FQNNGV. The CDR3 region has the DNA TGTGCCAGCAGACGGACTAGCGGGGGCTCCTACAATGAGCAGTTCTTC. Its translation: CASRRTSGGSYNEQFF.

This rearrangement joins TRBV11-2 to TRBJ1-1; D is undetermined. The V end was cut by 5 bases, the J end by 0 bases, with 13 bases between. The CDR3 loop spans 15 amino acids. Germline CDR1 SGHAT, CDR2 FQNNGV. The CDR3 sequence is CASSPLGYMNTEAFF. In nucleotides, the CDR3 is TGTGCCAGCAGCCCCCTGGGCTATATGAACACTGAAGCTTTCTTT. Full variable domain (missing parts from reference TRBV11-2 and TRBJ1-1): EAGVAQSPRYKIIEKRQSVAFWCNPISGHATLYWYQQILGQGPKLLIQFQNNGVVDDSQLPKDRFSAERLKGVDSTLKIQPAKLEDSAVYLCASSPLGYMNTEAFFGQGTRLTVV.

The J gene is TRBJ2-1, the V gene TRBV18; tentative D call: TRBD1 (8 bases). The CDR3 covers 13 residues. The germline CDR1 and CDR2 sequences are KGHSH and LQKENI. Trimming took off 4 bases at V and 10 bases at J, with 14 bases between the two ends. CDR3 sequence reads: CASSRDRGGEQFF. The CDR3, as DNA: TGTGCCAGCTCACGCGACAGGGGAGGGGAGCAGTTCTTC.

This clone was seen a few times. V usage is TRBV7-9 and J usage is TRBJ1-2; 7 bases match TRBD1. The CDR3 runs to 16 residues. The germline CDR1 and CDR2 sequences are SEHNR and FQNEAQ (reference sequence). V shed 3 bases and J 8 bases; nucleotides not matched to a gene: 15. Here the CDR3 reads CASSLGASDRLGGYTF. CDR3 coding DNA: TGTGCCAGCAGCTTGGGCGCGTCGGACAGGCTGGGAGGCTACACCTTC.

The rearrangement uses TRBV6-1 and TRBJ2-7; D remains ambiguous. This CDR3 has 14 residues. The V and J ends lost 1 base and 3 bases respectively, with 10 bases between them. CDR1 and CDR2 from the germline V gene are MNHNS and SASEGT. The CDR3 is CASSEEKGIYEQYF. CDR3 bases: TGTGCCAGCAGTGAAGAAAAAGGGATCTACGAGCAGTACTTC.

CDR3 DNA: TGTGCCAGCAGCTTAGAGGGGGCGTGGAGCGGAGGCACAGATACGCAGTATTTT. Amino acid sequence: CASSLEGAWSGGTDTQYF. V and J are TRBV13 and TRBJ2-3; 7 nucleotides line up with TRBD1. Germline CDR1 PRHDT, CDR2 FYEKMQ (reference sequence). The CDR3 spans 18 residues. The junction had 11 bases not matched to a gene; V was cut back by 1 base and J by 1 base.

The table lists this clone with a few counts. This rearrangement joins TRBV4-1 to TRBJ2-7, with D tentatively TRBD2 (6 bases). CDR3 length equals 16 residues. The V gene's germline CDR1 is MGHRA and CDR2 YSYEKL. The V end lost 6 bases, the J end lost 7 bases, and 25 bases lay between the germline ends. Here the CDR3 DNA reads TGCGCCAGCAGGGCGAGCGGGTCCTCATTACCGGGGGAGCAGTACTTC. Translation: CASRASGSSLPGEQYF.

This chain links TRBV11-3 with TRBJ2-2; D remains ambiguous. Trimming pared 3 bases from V and 6 bases from J, leaving 8 bases between. The germline V gene encodes CDR1 SGHNT and CDR2 YENEEA. The CDR3 runs 13 residues. CDR3 sequence: CASSFYFSGELFF. CDR3 nucleotides: TGTGCCAGCAGCTTTTATTTCTCCGGGGAGCTGTTTTTT.

The chain joins TRBV10-3 to TRBJ2-5; TRBD2 aligns across 11 bases. The J call may be faulty, since TRBJ2-7 better matches the DNA end. The germline gives CDR1 ENHRY, CDR2 SYGVKD. The CDR3 spans 16 residues. The CDR3: CAISESQLAGVGEQYF. As DNA, the CDR3 is TGTGCCATCAGTGAGTCCCAACTAGCGGGAGTAGGCGAGCAGTACTTC.

The rearrangement uses TRBV19 and TRBJ2-7; TRBD2 aligns across 7 bases. The CDR3 sequence is 15 residues long. The junction had 13 bases not matched to a gene; V was cut back by 5 bases and J by 6 bases. Germline CDR1 reads LNHDA; CDR2 reads SQIVND (reference sequence). CDR3 protein: CASSPWGGSHGEQYF. The CDR3 region has the DNA TGTGCCAGTAGTCCATGGGGCGGGAGCCACGGCGAGCAGTACTTC.

The CDR3 nucleotides are TGTGCCAGCAGGTTAAGGGGCGCCTACAATGAGCAGTTCTTC. The encoded protein is CASRLRGAYNEQFF. This rearrangement joins TRBV7-2 to TRBJ2-1; possibly TRBD1 for D (5 bases). Per the germline V gene, CDR1 is SGHTA and CDR2 is FQGNSA. The ends were cut back, 6 bases at V and 2 bases at J, with 11 bases in the middle. There are 14 residues in the CDR3.

The chain recombines TRBV27 with TRBJ1-1, with a possible D match to TRBD1 (5 bases). The V gene's germline CDR1 is MNHEY and CDR2 SMNVEV (reference sequence). The CDR3 contains 13 residues. V lost 6 bases and J lost 5, with 13 bases in between. The CDR3 DNA reads TGTGCCAGCAGGATACAGGAAGGTACTGAAGCTTTCTTT. Translation gives CASRIQEGTEAFF.

In its sample, this clone was seen a few times. J is TRBJ2-5 and V is TRBV9; 7 bases match TRBD2. The CDR3 covers 15 residues. V lost 3 bases and J lost 5; bases outside the gene matches: 10. Per the germline V gene, CDR1 is SGDLS and CDR2 is YYNGEE. CDR3 sequence: CASSAQTSRGETQYF. CDR3 nucleotides: TGTGCCAGCAGCGCCCAGACTAGCCGAGGGGAGACCCAGTACTTC.

This clone was seen just once. The chain employs TRBV10-2 and TRBJ1-1; D perhaps matches TRBD1 (5 bases). The germline V gene has CDR1 WSHSY and CDR2 SAAADI. The CDR3 is 13 amino acids. Trimming stripped 5 bases from V and 0 bases from J, with 7 bases between. The DNA of the CDR3 is TGCGCCAGCAGTCCAGGGATGAACACTGAAGCTTTCTTT. Translated: CASSPGMNTEAFF.

This clone has just a few counts. This rearrangement joins TRBV2 to TRBJ2-1; TRBD1 matches at 7 bases. The length of the CDR3 is 14 residues. CDR1 is SNHLY, CDR2 FYNNEI, per germline. The trim removed 5 bases at V and 2 bases at J, leaving 3 bases unmatched. CDR3 in DNA: TGTGCCAGCAGTAGACAGGGTACCTACAATGAGCAGTTCTTC. It yields the protein CASSRQGTYNEQFF.

V gene TRBV4-3 combines with J gene TRBJ1-1, with a possible D match to TRBD1 (5 bases). This CDR3 spans 15 amino acids. Germline CDR1 LGHNA, CDR2 YSLEER. Trimming shortened V by 0 bases and J by 4 bases, and 12 bases separated the two germline ends. The CDR3 nucleotides read TGCGCCAGCAGCCAAGATTTGGGGGGGGGCACTGAAGCTTTCTTT. Translating it yields CASSQDLGGGTEAFF.

This chain joins TRBV11-2 and TRBJ2-2; tentative D call: TRBD1 (5 bases). The ends were cut back, 2 bases at V and 5 bases at J, with 12 bases in the middle. CDR1 SGHAT and CDR2 FQNNGV come from the germline V gene. CDR3 size: 15 residues. For the CDR3, the DNA is TGTGCCAGCAGCTTAATGGGGCGATGGACCGGGGAGCTGTTTTTT. It encodes CASSLMGRWTGELFF.

The J gene is TRBJ1-2, the V gene TRBV28, with no clear D. V lost 4 bases and J 4 bases, leaving 7 bases between the germline ends. Germline values: CDR1 MDHEN, CDR2 SYDVKM. The CDR3 loop spans 12 amino acids. The CDR3 sequence is CASSSGVYGYTF. The DNA of the CDR3 is TGTGCCAGCAGTTCCGGAGTCTATGGCTACACCTTC.

The chain combines TRBV19 with TRBJ2-3; TRBD1 is a possible D gene (5 bases). CDR3 size: 13 residues. V was shortened by 5 bases and J by 4 bases, with 10 bases between the two germline ends. Per the germline V gene, CDR1 is LNHDA and CDR2 is SQIVND (reference sequence). CDR3 coding DNA: TGTGCCAGTAGTCGCCAGGGCCCAGATACGCAGTATTTT. As protein: CASSRQGPDTQYF.